This T cell receptor (beta chain) was sequenced in a study of T-cell memory formation after mild COVID-19. Study outcomes and limitations: For contracting clones, CD4+ ones sat mainly in CM and EM, CD8+ in EMRA. A subset of responding clones appeared in pre-infection memory, suggesting cross-reactive memory joined. A balance of CD4 and CD8 characterized clones contracting day 15 to 85, whereas later expanders leaned CD4+.

V shed 0 bases and J 4 bases; nucleotides not matched to a gene: 24. CDR1 and CDR2 (germline): DFQATT, SNEGSKA (reference sequence). This CDR3 comprises 23 residues. With constant-segment primers, 5'RACE yielded cDNA libraries of TCR alpha and TCR beta that carried sample barcodes and UMIs. Using its own MiXCR run on the 5' RACE reads, TCRdb lists one record per CDR3 protein. The sample lists 140,000 to 150,000 distinct CDR3 sequences; under 30% were seen once. With respect to this clonotype: Its antigen remains unidentified.

This TCR came from an adult woman who had mild COVID-19 (a few samples of this study predate the infection). Cell type and time point are not known. Sequenced: PBMCs or a T cell subset sorted from them (not recorded which). This rearrangement joins TRBV20-1 to TRBJ2-6, with 10 bases fitting TRBD2. The DNA for the CDR3 is TGCAGTGCTAGAGATCGAAGCACTAGCGGGGACCGTGCCGGCAGACAAGGGGCCAACGTCCTGACTTTC. It is translated as CSARDRSTSGDRAGRQGANVLTF.